The 32 T cell receptor beta chains given below trace back to one sample, sequenced in a study of PD-L1 blockade in urothelial cancer. Data came from immunoSEQ multiplex PCR; TCRdb stores just in-frame clones and leaves some out. The sample lists tens of thousands of clones, around 89% occurring once. Time point here: pretreatment peripheral blood. The source was PBMCs, collected around atezolizumab (anti-PD-L1) treatment. Receptor source: a man aged 55-75 years with urothelial cancer.

J is TRBJ2-2 and V is TRBV30, with TRBD1 identical over 8 bases. J was trimmed by 5 bases and V by 5 bases; bases with no gene match: 10. CDR3 size: 15 residues. Germline CDR1 reads GTSNPN; CDR2 reads SVGIG (reference sequence). CDR3 DNA sequence: TGTGCCTGGGGCAGGACAGGGTCAGGAACCGGGGAGCTGTTTTTT. Translating gives CAWGRTGSGTGELFF.

The chain is built from TRBV5-1 and TRBJ2-3, with a tentative D call TRBD1 (6 bases). Germline V CDR1 and CDR2: SGHRS, YFSETQ. Trimming cost V 2 bases and J 6 bases, with 10 bases left between them. This CDR3 contains 13 residues. As DNA, the CDR3 is TGCGCCAGCAGCTTCTCAGGGGCCGATACGCAGTATTTT. Its translation is CASSFSGADTQYF.

The chain links TRBV11-2 to TRBJ2-7; no reliable D call. Germline assignment: CDR1 SGHAT and CDR2 FQNNGV. CDR3 length: 14 amino acids. Between the trimmed V and J ends, which lost 5 bases and 0 bases, there was a span of 11 bases. The CDR3 reads CASSPSMASYEQYF. The CDR3 DNA sequence: TGTGCCAGCAGCCCTTCAATGGCCTCCTACGAGCAGTACTTC.

This clone occurred a few times. The V call is TRBV5-1, the J call TRBJ2-1; D is perhaps TRBD2 (6 bases). Trimming shortened V by 3 bases and J by 7 bases, and 8 bases separated the two germline ends. Germline V lookup: CDR1 SGHRS, CDR2 YFSETQ. The CDR3 length is 12 residues. CDR3 sequence: CASSSGLNEQFF. CDR3 DNA: TGCGCCAGCAGCTCGGGACTGAATGAGCAGTTCTTC.

The CDR3 is CASSRGTSGQETQYF. DNA of the CDR3: TGTGCCAGCAGCCGGGGGACTAGCGGCCAAGAGACCCAGTACTTC. The chain combines TRBV5-4 with TRBJ2-5; 11 positions agree with TRBD2. The CDR3 totals 15 residues. The ends lost 4 bases at V and 1 base at J; junction bases unmatched: 3. CDR1 and CDR2 from the germline V gene are SGHNT and YYREEE (reference sequence).

The chain is built from TRBV7-3 and TRBJ1-5, with D possibly TRBD1 on 6 matching bases. Germline CDR1 SGHTA, CDR2 FQGTGA. This CDR3 has 15 amino acids. The V gene lost 0 bases and the J gene lost 7 bases, with 13 bases spanning the gap. The CDR3 DNA reads as TGTGCCAGCAGCTTAACTACCCCAGGGGAGCAGCCCCAGCATTTT. Protein: CASSLTTPGEQPQHF.

This chain uses TRBV6-1 with TRBJ2-7, with TRBD2 identical over 7 bases. CDR1 is MNHNS and CDR2 is SASEGT in the germline V gene. CDR3 length: 13 amino acids. V was clipped by 7 bases and J by 2 bases; unmatched bases: 5. This chain's CDR3 is CASTLAAAYEQYF. The CDR3 nucleotides read TGTGCCAGCACCCTAGCGGCAGCCTACGAGCAGTACTTC.

CDR3: CASSRDPGQSDTGELFF. For the CDR3, the DNA is TGCGCCAGCAGCCGTGATCCAGGACAGAGCGACACCGGGGAGCTGTTTTTT. The chain joins TRBV4-3 to TRBJ2-2; D is perhaps TRBD1 (6 bases). Germline V gene sequence: CDR1 LGHNA, CDR2 YSLEER. V lost 4 bases and J 3 bases, leaving 18 bases between the germline ends. This CDR3 comprises 17 residues.

V usage is TRBV6-6 and J usage is TRBJ1-4; D is uncertain. Germline V gene lookup returns CDR1 MNHNY and CDR2 SVGAGI (reference sequence). V lost 5 bases and J 8 bases, leaving 18 bases between the germline ends. The CDR3 sequence is 15 residues long. As DNA, the CDR3 is TGTGCCAGCAGTCCAGACGGCGTCCCGGGAGAAAAACTGTTTTTT. Protein: CASSPDGVPGEKLFF.

In its sample, this clone was seen once. The CDR3 here is CASSLGSKGTEAFF. CDR3 bases: TGTGCCAGCAGCTTGGGTTCTAAGGGGACTGAAGCTTTCTTT. The chain recombines TRBV5-4 with TRBJ1-1; D perhaps matches TRBD1 (5 bases). The CDR3 is 14 amino acids. Germline V CDR1 and CDR2: SGHNT, YYREEE (reference sequence). V was cut by 0 bases and J by 5 bases, with 11 bases left in between. Complete variable domain (other parts from reference TRBV5-4 and TRBJ1-1): ETGVTQSPTHLIKTRGQQVTLRCSSQSGHNTVSWYQQALGQGPQFIFQYYREEENGRGNFPPRFSGLQFPNYSSELNVNALELDDSALYLCASSLGSKGTEAFFGQGTRLTVV.

This rearrangement joins TRBV5-1 to TRBJ2-7; D might be TRBD2 (7 bases). Germline CDR1 reads SGHRS; CDR2 reads YFSETQ. This CDR3 is built from 16 residues. The V end lost 0 bases, the J end lost 5 bases, and 18 bases lay between the germline ends. CDR3 DNA: TGCGCCAGCAGCTTGGGCAGCGGGACAAGAGGTAACGAGCAGTACTTC. Translation: CASSLGSGTRGNEQYF.

This sequence joins TRBV13 and TRBJ2-5, with 8 bases that match TRBD2. Trimming took 5 bases from V and 3 from J; bases not matched to a gene: 8. This CDR3 has 15 amino acids. The germline V gene encodes CDR1 PRHDT and CDR2 FYEKMQ (reference sequence). CDR3 bases: TGTGCCAGCAGCCCACCCGGGCGGGAGGAAGAGACCCAGTACTTC. This encodes CASSPPGREEETQYF.

This rearrangement joins TRBV7-2 to TRBJ2-2, with D possibly TRBD2 on 6 matching bases. V was pared by 5 bases and J by 0 bases, with 19 bases between. This CDR3 comprises 18 residues. Germline lookup yields CDR1 SGHTA and CDR2 FQGNSA. The CDR3 DNA is TGTGCCAGCAGCGACCCGGTCGGTCTAGCGTCGAACACCGGGGAGCTGTTTTTT. This encodes CASSDPVGLASNTGELFF.

V and J are TRBV6-5 and TRBJ2-5; 9 positions agree with TRBD1. In germline, CDR1 is MNHEY, CDR2 SVGAGI. The length of the CDR3 is 15 residues. J was trimmed by 5 bases and V by 5 bases; bases with no gene match: 9. Here the CDR3 DNA reads TGTGCCAGCAGTCGTACCGGGACAGGGCCGGAGACCCAGTACTTC. Translated, it gives CASSRTGTGPETQYF.

This chain links TRBV11-2 with TRBJ2-2; tentatively, D is TRBD2 (7 bases). V was shortened by 8 bases and J by 2 bases, with 18 bases between the two germline ends. The CDR3 loop spans 16 amino acids. CDR1 is SGHAT, CDR2 FQNNGV, per germline. The CDR3 sequence: CASRLGGGRNTGELFF. The CDR3 coding sequence is TGTGCCAGCCGTCTTGGCGGGGGCCGAAACACCGGGGAGCTGTTTTTT.

This rearrangement joins TRBV2 to TRBJ1-1; 7 bases fit TRBD1. This CDR3 region has 13 residues. Germline loops: CDR1 SNHLY, CDR2 FYNNEI. V shed 6 bases and J 6 bases; nucleotides not matched to a gene: 7. The CDR3 sequence is CASSQQGYPEAFF. CDR3 nucleotide sequence: TGTGCCAGCAGCCAACAGGGGTATCCTGAAGCTTTCTTT.

This rearrangement joins TRBV28 to TRBJ2-1, with 7 bases fitting TRBD2. Germline CDR1 reads MDHEN; CDR2 reads SYDVKM. The CDR3 is 15 amino acids. V was clipped by 7 bases and J by 7 bases; unmatched bases: 13. CDR3 sequence (DNA): TGTGCCAGCACCAGCCGGGCTAGCGGCCCGAATGAGCAGTTCTTC. It is translated as CASTSRASGPNEQFF.

The chain recombines TRBV6-1 with TRBJ2-5, with 7 bases fitting TRBD2. This CDR3 region has 12 residues. CDR1 is MNHNS and CDR2 is SASEGT in the germline V gene. Losses at the gene ends were 3 bases for V and 5 bases for J; bases not matched to a gene: 0. Here the CDR3 reads CASSDGGETQYF. CDR3 bases: TGTGCCAGCAGTGACGGGGGGGAGACCCAGTACTTC.

The V and J genes are TRBV18 and TRBJ2-3; 10 nucleotides align to TRBD2. Losses at the gene ends were 5 bases for V and 0 bases for J; bases not matched to a gene: 14. The CDR3 contains 19 residues. Germline CDR1 KGHSH, CDR2 LQKENI. The CDR3 coding sequence is TGTGCCAGCTCATCTAATAACCCCTGGACTAGCGGTAGCACAGATACGCAGTATTTT. Translating it yields CASSSNNPWTSGSTDTQYF.

The V call is TRBV10-3, the J call TRBJ2-2, with TRBD2 matching 10 bases. This CDR3 has 17 amino acids. Germline lookup yields CDR1 ENHRY and CDR2 SYGVKD. V shed 6 bases and J 5 bases; nucleotides not matched to a gene: 12. The CDR3 nucleotides read TGTGCCATCAGCTTCCTAGCGGGGGTGAAAAAAACCGGGGAGCTGTTTTTT. Protein sequence: CAISFLAGVKKTGELFF.

This clone was picked up one time. The rearrangement links TRBV7-3 to TRBJ2-7; the match to TRBD2 covers 8 bases. Germline V gene data show CDR1 as SGHTA and CDR2 as FQGTGA. V shed 4 bases and J 5 bases; nucleotides not matched to a gene: 13. The CDR3 is 16 amino acids. CDR3 bases: TGTGCCAGCAGCTCAAACACGGGGGGGATGGTCGACGAGCAGTACTTC. As protein: CASSSNTGGMVDEQYF.

The V and J genes are TRBV5-1 and TRBJ2-1, with 12 bases identical to TRBD2. This CDR3 comprises 17 residues. Trimming removed 2 bases from V and 2 bases from J; junction bases left unmatched: 5. The germline CDR1 and CDR2 sequences are SGHRS and YFSETQ. CDR3 DNA sequence: TGCGCCAGCAGCTTTACTAGCGGGAGGCGAGCCTACAATGAGCAGTTCTTC. It encodes CASSFTSGRRAYNEQFF.

V gene TRBV4-2 combines with J gene TRBJ2-5, with TRBD2 identical over 10 bases. The CDR3 spans 19 residues. Losses at the gene ends were 3 bases for V and 2 bases for J; bases not matched to a gene: 15. Per germline, CDR1 LGHNA and CDR2 YNFKEQ. CDR3 in DNA: TGTGCCAGCAGCCAGAACCAGAGAAGAGCGGGAGGGGATCAAGAGACCCAGTACTTC. Its protein product is CASSQNQRRAGGDQETQYF.

The J gene is TRBJ2-7, the V gene TRBV4-2, with 10 bases matching TRBD1. This CDR3 has 15 residues. The V segment lost 4 bases and the J segment 4 bases; nucleotides outside the gene matches: 7. Germline values: CDR1 LGHNA, CDR2 YNFKEQ. The CDR3 here is CASSRQTGGAYEQYF. The CDR3 nucleotides are TGTGCCAGCAGCCGCCAGACAGGGGGCGCGTACGAGCAGTACTTC.

The chain joins TRBV9 to TRBJ1-4; possibly TRBD1 for D (5 bases). Per germline, CDR1 SGDLS and CDR2 YYNGEE. Between the trimmed V and J ends, which lost 2 bases and 0 bases, there was a span of 17 bases. The length of the CDR3 is 18 residues. As DNA, the CDR3 is TGTGCCAGCAGCGTCGCACCAAATACAGGTTCAACTAATGAAAAACTGTTTTTT. Residues: CASSVAPNTGSTNEKLFF.

The chain has TRBV28 and TRBJ1-5; D may be TRBD1 (5 bases). V gave up 3 bases and J gave up 5 bases, with 11 bases separating them. This CDR3 is built from 14 residues. The germline V gene encodes CDR1 MDHEN and CDR2 SYDVKM. This CDR3 is CASSLGRGYQPQHF. CDR3 coding DNA: TGTGCCAGCAGTTTGGGGAGGGGTTATCAGCCCCAGCATTTT.

This clone came up a few times. The J gene is TRBJ1-1, the V gene TRBV2, with 7 bases lining up with TRBD1. The ends lost 6 bases at V and 3 bases at J; junction bases unmatched: 10. The germline V gene encodes CDR1 SNHLY and CDR2 FYNNEI. The CDR3 has 15 residues. CDR3 sequence reads: CASRTSTGYDTEAFF. For the CDR3, the DNA is TGTGCCAGCAGGACATCGACAGGGTATGACACTGAAGCTTTCTTT.

This chain uses TRBV2 with TRBJ2-5; D is possibly TRBD2 (6 bases). Germline V gene lookup returns CDR1 SNHLY and CDR2 FYNNEI. V gave up 6 bases and J gave up 0 bases, with 11 bases separating them. The CDR3 is 14 amino acids. The CDR3 DNA sequence: TGTGCCAGCAGGGGGGGACGGGACCAAGAGACCCAGTACTTC. Translating it yields CASRGGRDQETQYF.

The V gene is TRBV4-1, the J gene TRBJ2-7; TRBD1 matches 7 bases. J lost 3 bases, V lost 4 bases, and 12 bases had no gene match. Per the germline V gene, CDR1 is MGHRA and CDR2 is YSYEKL. The CDR3 spans 16 residues. CDR3 sequence (DNA): TGCGCCAGCAGCCGAGACCGGACAGGATCCAACTACGAGCAGTACTTC. This sequence encodes CASSRDRTGSNYEQYF.

The CDR3 coding sequence is TGTGCCAGCAGCTGGGGACAGAGCTCCTACAATGAGCAGTTCTTC. It specifies CASSWGQSSYNEQFF. The rearrangement links TRBV5-5 to TRBJ2-1; TRBD1 matches 7 bases. Germline V gene data show CDR1 as SGHKS and CDR2 as YYEKEE (reference sequence). Trimming took 3 bases from V and 0 from J; bases not matched to a gene: 3. This CDR3 is 15 amino acids long. Variable domain in full (rest from reference TRBV5-5 and TRBJ2-1): DAGVTQSPTHLIKTRGQQVTLRCSPISGHKSVSWYQQVLGQGPQFIFQYYEKEERGRGNFPDRFSARQFPNYSSELNVNALLLGDSALYLCASSWGQSSYNEQFFGPGTRLTVL.

This chain connects TRBV9 to TRBJ2-7; 8 bases map to TRBD2. V shed 2 bases and J 3 bases; nucleotides not matched to a gene: 4. Germline V gene data show CDR1 as SGDLS and CDR2 as YYNGEE. The CDR3 totals 14 residues. The CDR3 DNA is TGTGCCAGCAGCGTTACCAGCGGGAGCTACGAGCAGTACTTC. Translation: CASSVTSGSYEQYF.

The chain couples TRBV9 to TRBJ2-7; possible D gene TRBD1, 6 bases. Per germline, CDR1 SGDLS and CDR2 YYNGEE. The CDR3 spans 16 residues. V gave up 0 bases and J gave up 3 bases, with 16 bases separating them. CDR3 DNA sequence: TGTGCCAGCAGCGTAGCAGGGGCCGGTGGGTTCTACGAGCAGTACTTC. Protein sequence: CASSVAGAGGFYEQYF.